A single sample gave rise to the 26 T cell receptor beta chains below, sequenced in a study of blood T cell repertoires in COVID-19. TCRdb's copy holds only in-frame clones and misses some; the assay was immunoSEQ multiplex PCR. This sample has about 89,000 clones, with nearly 80% found just once. Sequenced input: peripheral blood. These receptors were obtained from a man aged 65 to 85 with COVID-19, enrolled during active disease.

This rearrangement joins TRBV29-1 to TRBJ2-5, with 11 bases lining up with TRBD2. Trimming removed 5 bases from V and 5 bases from J; junction bases left unmatched: 16. This CDR3 region has 17 residues. Germline V CDR1 and CDR2: SQVTM, ANQGSEA. The CDR3: CSVLRTISGGARETQYF. The CDR3 nucleotides read TGCAGCGTTCTTCGGACGATTAGCGGGGGGGCGCGTGAGACCCAGTACTTC.

V is TRBV5-4 and J is TRBJ2-5; 8 bases are shared with TRBD1. Germline loops: CDR1 SGHNT, CDR2 YYREEE (reference sequence). The CDR3 spans 14 residues. The J segment lost 2 bases and the V segment lost 4 bases, leaving 4 bases of the junction unmatched. DNA for the CDR3: TGTGCCAGCAGCGGCAGGGGGCCACAAGAGACCCAGTACTTC. This gives the protein CASSGRGPQETQYF.

The chain uses TRBV7-9 and TRBJ2-5; 9 bases are a match to TRBD2. J was trimmed by 3 bases and V by 6 bases; bases with no gene match: 5. CDR3 length: 14 amino acids. Germline values: CDR1 SEHNR, CDR2 FQNEAQ (reference sequence). The CDR3 sequence: CASRTSGGEETQYF. The CDR3 nucleotides read TGTGCCAGCAGGACTAGCGGAGGTGAAGAGACCCAGTACTTC.

DNA of the CDR3: TGTGCCAGCAGCTTACCGGGACAGGGGCCTAACGAGCAGTACTTC. This encodes CASSLPGQGPNEQYF. The chain carries TRBV7-9 and TRBJ2-7; 10 bases are shared with TRBD1. V was clipped by 2 bases and J by 5 bases; unmatched bases: 6. The CDR3 covers 15 residues. The germline V gene has CDR1 SEHNR and CDR2 FQNEAQ (reference sequence).

The V gene is TRBV29-1, the J gene TRBJ2-2, with 7 bases aligning to TRBD1. CDR1 and CDR2 from the germline V gene are SQVTM and ANQGSEA. Trimming cost V 6 bases and J 5 bases; bases outside gene matches: 12. CDR3 length equals 15 residues. In DNA form, the CDR3 reads TGCAGCGTCCTTGAGGGGGCAAGGTGGACCGGGGAGCTGTTTTTT. Translating gives CSVLEGARWTGELFF.

This clone was recorded once. V and J are TRBV10-3 and TRBJ2-2; 8 nucleotides line up with TRBD1. V lost 6 bases to trimming and J lost 1 base; unmatched junction nucleotides: 7. The V gene's germline CDR1 is ENHRY and CDR2 SYGVKD. The CDR3 runs 16 residues. CDR3 sequence (DNA): TGTGCCATCAGATTGCTCAGGGGGCGGAACACCGGGGAGCTGTTTTTT. As protein: CAIRLLRGRNTGELFF.

The CDR3 reads CASSHYSYNSPLHF. As DNA, the CDR3 is TGTGCCAGCAGCCACTACTCCTATAATTCACCCCTCCACTTT. The V gene is TRBV3-1 (or the pseudogene TRBV3-2), the J gene TRBJ1-6; the D is unclear. The ends were cut back, 3 bases at V and 0 bases at J, with 3 bases in the middle. Germline CDR1 reads LGHDT; CDR2 reads YNNKEL (reference sequence). The CDR3 length is 14 residues.

V is TRBV19 and J is TRBJ2-7, with 7 nucleotides matching TRBD2. This CDR3 has 14 amino acids. The trim removed 4 bases at V and 6 bases at J, leaving 9 bases unmatched. Germline V CDR1 and CDR2: LNHDA, SQIVND (reference sequence). The CDR3 spells CASSTRDYLPEQYF. CDR3 nucleotides: TGTGCCAGTAGTACCCGGGACTACCTCCCCGAGCAGTACTTC.

The rearrangement joins TRBV12-3 or TRBV12-4 to TRBJ1-2; 8 bases are a match to TRBD1. The V segment lost 6 bases and the J segment 6 bases; nucleotides outside the gene matches: 6. The CDR3 extends over 13 amino acids. The CDR3 sequence is CASRQGTGDGYTF. CDR3 sequence (DNA): TGTGCCAGCAGGCAAGGGACAGGCGATGGCTACACCTTC.

J is TRBJ2-1 and V is TRBV4-3, with D possibly matching TRBD2 (6 bases). This CDR3 region has 15 residues. Trimming removed 1 base at V and 4 bases at J, with 11 bases between. Germline V gives CDR1 LGHNA, CDR2 YSLEER. The CDR3 DNA reads as TGCGCCAGCAGCCAAGTCCCGGGGACTTACAATGAGCAGTTCTTC. Translation gives CASSQVPGTYNEQFF.

This sequence joins TRBV4-2 and TRBJ2-3; 8 bases match TRBD2. The germline V gene encodes CDR1 LGHNA and CDR2 YNFKEQ. V shed 0 bases, J shed 8 bases, and the junction held 10 bases outside the gene matches. The CDR3 length is 16 residues. The CDR3 DNA follows: TGTGCCAGCAGCCAAGACCGGACGGGAGGGCTTGGTACGCAGTATTTT. The encoded protein is CASSQDRTGGLGTQYF.

This clone was detected once. This sequence joins TRBV19 and TRBJ1-2; D possibly corresponds to TRBD1 (6 bases). CDR1 is LNHDA and CDR2 is SQIVND in the germline V gene (reference sequence). Trimming took 0 bases from V and 2 from J, leaving 13 bases between them. The CDR3 spans 16 residues. This chain's CDR3 is CASSIEPPDRNYGYTF. CDR3 coding DNA: TGTGCCAGTAGTATAGAGCCCCCGGACAGAAACTATGGCTACACCTTC.

The chain is built from TRBV7-2 and TRBJ2-4, with D perhaps matching TRBD2 (5 bases). The CDR3 contains 17 residues. V lost 1 base, J lost 0 bases, and 13 bases lay in between. CDR1 and CDR2 from the germline V gene are SGHTA and FQGNSA. The CDR3 sequence: CASSLDGRTLAKNIQYF. CDR3 nucleotides: TGTGCCAGCAGCTTAGATGGGAGAACACTAGCCAAAAACATTCAGTACTTC.

The genes are TRBV11-3 and TRBJ1-1; 8 bases are shared with TRBD1. Germline trimming cut 5 bases from V and 1 base from J; bases unmatched to any gene: 6. Per the germline V gene, CDR1 is SGHNT and CDR2 is YENEEA. This CDR3 is built from 15 residues. The CDR3 region is CASSPGGSSNTEAFF. The CDR3 DNA follows: TGTGCCAGCAGCCCAGGGGGCAGTTCGAACACTGAAGCTTTCTTT.

The chain is built from TRBV5-4 and TRBJ2-1; 7 bases are a match to TRBD2. V lost 6 bases to trimming and J lost 1 base; unmatched junction nucleotides: 7. CDR3 length: 15 residues. Germline V gives CDR1 SGHNT, CDR2 YYREEE (reference sequence). The CDR3 spells CASKRGDTSYNEQFF. The CDR3 DNA sequence: TGTGCCAGCAAGCGGGGTGACACTTCCTACAATGAGCAGTTCTTC.

The V gene is TRBV9, the J gene TRBJ1-1; D may be TRBD1 (5 bases). Trimming cost V 3 bases and J 0 bases, with 9 bases left between them. This CDR3 region has 14 residues. Germline lookup yields CDR1 SGDLS and CDR2 YYNGEE. DNA for the CDR3: TGTGCCAGCAGCGGCGGACACGTGAACACTGAAGCTTTCTTT. This translates into CASSGGHVNTEAFF.

The chain employs TRBV7-2 and TRBJ2-1; 9 bases match TRBD1. CDR3 length: 15 residues. In germline, CDR1 is SGHTA, CDR2 FQGNSA. V trimming: 5 bases; J trimming: 0 bases; junction bases outside the gene matches: 2. The CDR3 is CASSRTGDSYNEQFF. The DNA of the CDR3 is TGTGCCAGCAGCCGGACAGGGGACTCCTACAATGAGCAGTTCTTC. Combining the CDR3 with reference TRBV7-2 and TRBJ2-1 gives the whole variable domain GAGVSQSPSNKVTEKGKDVELRCDPISGHTALYWYRQSLGQGLEFLIYFQGNSAPDKSGLPSDRFSAERTGGSVSTLTIQRTQQEDSAVYLCASSRTGDSYNEQFFGPGTRLTVL.

The gene calls are TRBV24-1 and TRBJ2-1, with 8 bases that match TRBD1. After removal of 7 bases from V and 0 bases from J, the junction contained 4 bases not matched to a gene. Germline V lookup: CDR1 KGHDR, CDR2 SFDVKD. The CDR3 is made up of 15 amino acids. As DNA, the CDR3 is TGTGCCACCAGAGGAACAGGGGGCTCCTACAATGAGCAGTTCTTC. Protein: CATRGTGGSYNEQFF.

The chain links TRBV30 to TRBJ1-4, with 11 bases matching TRBD1. Unmatched junction bases numbered 5, after V lost 6 bases and J lost 8 bases. Germline values: CDR1 GTSNPN, CDR2 SVGIG (reference sequence). The CDR3 consists of 13 residues. The CDR3 coding sequence is TGTGCCTGTTTGGGACAGGGGGACGAAAAACTGTTTTTT. It yields the protein CACLGQGDEKLFF. The full variable domain, completed using reference TRBV30 and TRBJ1-4, is SQTIHQWPATLVQPVGSPLSLECTVEGTSNPNLYWYRQAAGRGLQLLFYSVGIGQISSEVPQNLSASRPQDRQFILSSKKLLLSDSGFYLCACLGQGDEKLFFGSGTQLSVL.

The genes are TRBV5-5 and TRBJ2-5, with 10 bases lining up with TRBD2. V lost 4 bases to trimming and J lost 4 bases; unmatched junction nucleotides: 10. The germline CDR1 and CDR2 sequences are SGHKS and YYEKEE (reference sequence). The CDR3 is 16 residues long. The CDR3 protein is CASSLGASGGVETQYF. The CDR3 DNA is TGTGCCAGCAGCCTGGGAGCTAGCGGGGGTGTAGAGACCCAGTACTTC.

The rearrangement links TRBV7-9 to TRBJ1-6, with a tentative D call TRBD1 (6 bases). The V end was cut by 5 bases, the J end by 5 bases, with 10 bases between. Looked up from germline, CDR1 is SEHNR and CDR2 is FQNEAQ (reference sequence). This CDR3 is 14 amino acids long. The CDR3 protein is CASSLGQNNSPLHF. CDR3 in DNA: TGTGCCAGCAGCCTCGGACAGAATAATTCACCCCTCCACTTT.

The sample holds a few counts of this clone. The CDR3 is CASSLGAGGLTDTQYF. In nucleotides, the CDR3 is TGTGCCAGCAGCCTTGGAGCGGGAGGACTCACAGATACGCAGTATTTT. The V call is TRBV7-8, the J call TRBJ2-3; 9 bases agree with TRBD2. This CDR3 contains 16 residues. The V gene's germline CDR1 is SGHVS and CDR2 FQNEAQ. V shed 5 bases and J 2 bases; nucleotides not matched to a gene: 8.

V gene TRBV7-2 combines with J gene TRBJ2-2, with 9 bases identical to TRBD1. The CDR3 sequence is 16 residues long. CDR1 and CDR2 from the germline V gene are SGHTA and FQGNSA. Losses at the gene ends were 6 bases for V and 7 bases for J; bases not matched to a gene: 12. CDR3 nucleotides: TGTGCCAGCAGAGAATCCGGGACAGGGAATCTCGGGGAGCTGTTTTTT. Amino acid sequence: CASRESGTGNLGELFF.

The chain employs TRBV2 and TRBJ2-7; D is possibly TRBD1 (6 bases). V was pared by 7 bases and J by 0 bases, with 13 bases between. This CDR3 is 14 amino acids long. CDR1 SNHLY and CDR2 FYNNEI come from the germline V gene. The CDR3 loop is CASTSRDTSYEQYF. Written as DNA, the CDR3 is TGTGCCAGCACCTCAAGGGACACCTCCTACGAGCAGTACTTC.

This clone was seen a few times. The J gene is TRBJ1-5, the V gene TRBV7-2; 8 bases line up with TRBD1. Germline CDR1 SGHTA, CDR2 FQGNSA. The CDR3 sequence is 15 residues long. With 1 base clipped from V and 7 bases from J, the junction kept 6 bases outside the gene matches. This CDR3 is CASSLVAQGAQPQHF. The CDR3, as DNA: TGTGCCAGCAGCTTAGTAGCCCAGGGGGCCCAGCCCCAGCATTTT.

The V gene is TRBV28, the J gene TRBJ2-3; 8 positions match TRBD2. The J segment lost 2 bases and the V segment lost 7 bases, leaving 2 bases of the junction unmatched. This CDR3 has 13 residues. Germline V lookup: CDR1 MDHEN, CDR2 SYDVKM. This chain's CDR3 is CASTGGATDTQYF. DNA of the CDR3: TGTGCCAGCACCGGGGGGGCCACAGATACGCAGTATTTT.